These 25 T cell receptor beta chains share one sample of origin, sequenced in a study of T cell responses to AZD1222 COVID-19 vaccine (dated by TCRdb to the early 2020s). Libraries came from the immunoSEQ multiplex PCR assay. In its TCRdb copy, this immuneACCESS table keeps in-frame sequences only and misses some clones. Where compared with another copy, unresolved V genes explain less than half of these, and the others have no known cause. The sample contains roughly 150,000 clones, 85% to 95% of them found a single time. The ten top clones hold around 2.3% of the sample. What this sample's time point label stands for: baseline before first vaccination. Here the sequenced sample was peripheral blood, taken on day 0 of AZD1222 vaccination. These receptor sequences come from an adult in good health.

This clone was counted a single time. The rearrangement joins TRBV5-8 to TRBJ2-2; D is uncertain. Per the germline V gene, CDR1 is SGHTS and CDR2 is YDEGEE. Trimming took off 4 bases at V and 5 bases at J, with 12 bases between the two ends. This CDR3 region has 14 residues. The CDR3 is CASSGSDGTGELFF. CDR3 in DNA: TGTGCCAGCAGCGGGTCGGACGGGACCGGGGAGCTGTTTTTT.

V gene TRBV24-1 combines with J gene TRBJ2-7; tentatively, D is TRBD1 (6 bases). Trimming shortened V by 5 bases and J by 10 bases, and 17 bases separated the two germline ends. Germline V CDR1 and CDR2: KGHDR, SFDVKD. The CDR3 length is 13 residues. The DNA for the CDR3 is TGTGCCACCAGTGCGCAGGGGCAGCCCCTCCAGTACTTC. Protein sequence: CATSAQGQPLQYF.

V gene TRBV4-2 combines with J gene TRBJ2-5; 7 bases fit TRBD1. CDR1 is LGHNA, CDR2 YNFKEQ, per germline. The CDR3 runs to 15 residues. The trim removed 0 bases at V and 5 bases at J, leaving 6 bases unmatched. The DNA of the CDR3 is TGTGCCAGCAGCCAAGAAGGTCAAGGGGGCGAGACCCAGTACTTC. It encodes CASSQEGQGGETQYF.

The chain carries TRBV9 and TRBJ1-2; D is unclear. The CDR3 is made up of 14 amino acids. CDR1 SGDLS and CDR2 YYNGEE come from the germline V gene. The ends were cut back, 0 bases at V and 3 bases at J, with 9 bases in the middle. The DNA of the CDR3 is TGTGCCAGCAGCGTAGGGAGTAGGGACTATGGCTACACCTTC. As protein: CASSVGSRDYGYTF.

This chain joins TRBV4-2 and TRBJ1-4, with 7 positions matching TRBD1. The CDR3 loop spans 16 amino acids. V lost 0 bases, J lost 4 bases, and 5 bases stayed unmatched. The germline V gene encodes CDR1 LGHNA and CDR2 YNFKEQ. CDR3 sequence reads: CASSQEDQGVNEKLFF. Here the CDR3 DNA reads TGTGCCAGCAGCCAAGAAGATCAGGGGGTTAATGAAAAACTGTTTTTT.

The chain combines TRBV6-5 with TRBJ2-6; no clear D gene. The V and J ends lost 8 bases and 2 bases respectively, with 4 bases between them. The CDR3 loop spans 12 amino acids. Germline V lookup: CDR1 MNHEY, CDR2 SVGAGI. The CDR3 reads CASGPGANVLTF. DNA for the CDR3: TGTGCCAGCGGCCCTGGGGCCAACGTCCTGACTTTC.

The V and J genes are TRBV6-6 and TRBJ1-5; tentative D call: TRBD1 (6 bases). The V and J ends lost 4 bases and 9 bases respectively, with 19 bases between them. The CDR3 has 15 amino acids. Germline V gene lookup returns CDR1 MNHNY and CDR2 SVGAGI (reference sequence). The CDR3 spells CASSFKGQGRSPQHF. DNA of the CDR3: TGTGCCAGCAGTTTCAAGGGGCAGGGGAGGTCGCCCCAGCATTTT.

The V call is TRBV9, the J call TRBJ2-1, with 13 bases fitting TRBD2. Trimming at V came to 0 bases and at J to 8 bases, leaving 5 bases not matched to a gene. This CDR3 has 16 residues. CDR1 and CDR2 (germline): SGDLS, YYNGEE. Written as DNA, the CDR3 is TGTGCCAGCAGCGTAGGCGGACTAGCGGGAGTGTATGAGCAGTTCTTC. Its protein product is CASSVGGLAGVYEQFF. The full variable domain, with the rest looked up from reference TRBV9 and TRBJ2-1, is DSGVTQTPKHLITATGQRVTLRCSPRSGDLSVYWYQQSLDQGLQFLIQYYNGEERAKGNILERFSAQQFPDLHSELNLSSLELGDSALYFCASSVGGLAGVYEQFFGPGTRLTVL.

This clone was detected only once. This CDR3 reads CASSQVGANNQPQHF. As DNA, the CDR3 is TGCGCCAGCAGCCAAGTCGGGGCAAACAACCAGCCCCAGCATTTT. The rearrangement links TRBV4-1 to TRBJ1-5; D may be TRBD1 (5 bases). V was pared by 1 base and J by 7 bases, with 14 bases between. This CDR3 is built from 15 residues. In germline, CDR1 is MGHRA, CDR2 YSYEKL.

The chain has TRBV27 and TRBJ2-1; D call uncertain. Germline lookup yields CDR1 MNHEY and CDR2 SMNVEV (reference sequence). The CDR3 has 14 residues. The V gene lost 4 bases and the J gene lost 9 bases, with 16 bases spanning the gap. In DNA form, the CDR3 reads TGTGCCAGCAGTTCCCGGGCCGGTGGGATTGAGCAGTTCTTC. Its protein is CASSSRAGGIEQFF.

The rearrangement uses TRBV10-2 and TRBJ1-2; possible D gene TRBD1, 6 bases. The germline V gene encodes CDR1 WSHSY and CDR2 SAAADI. Trimming left V 10 bases short and J 7 bases short, with 16 bases between. The CDR3 sequence is 12 residues long. CDR3 loop: CATHQGKGGYTF. CDR3 nucleotide sequence: TGCGCCACCCACCAGGGGAAGGGTGGCTACACCTTC.

This chain links TRBV6-6 with TRBJ1-5, with D perhaps matching TRBD1 (5 bases). Germline CDR1 is MNHNY and CDR2 is SVGAGI (reference sequence). CDR3 length: 13 amino acids. Trimming shortened V by 5 bases and J by 4 bases, and 9 bases separated the two germline ends. The CDR3 sequence: CASSTQGNQPQHF. The DNA of the CDR3 is TGTGCCAGCAGTACTCAGGGAAATCAGCCCCAGCATTTT.

The rearrangement joins TRBV30 to TRBJ2-3; TRBD2 is a possible D gene (5 bases). The CDR3 is 15 amino acids. Deletions cut 0 bases from V and 2 bases from J, with 12 bases between. Germline loops: CDR1 GTSNPN, CDR2 SVGIG (reference sequence). The CDR3 DNA reads as TGTGCCTGGAGTGTATCCCTAGCTGCCACAGATACGCAGTATTTT. It specifies CAWSVSLAATDTQYF.

The chain combines TRBV30 with TRBJ1-6; 10 bases are a match to TRBD1. CDR3 size: 18 residues. Trimming took 1 base from V and 0 from J; bases not matched to a gene: 6. CDR1 and CDR2 (germline): GTSNPN, SVGIG (reference sequence). The CDR3 is CAWSDGQGVSSYNSPLHF. CDR3 coding DNA: TGTGCCTGGAGTGACGGACAGGGGGTCAGCTCCTATAATTCACCCCTCCACTTT.

The genes are TRBV27 and TRBJ2-7, with 10 bases fitting TRBD1. CDR3 length: 14 residues. Germline V gives CDR1 MNHEY, CDR2 SMNVEV (reference sequence). Losses at the gene ends were 6 bases for V and 3 bases for J; bases not matched to a gene: 5. The CDR3 region is CASRWGTGDYEQYF. The CDR3, as DNA: TGTGCCAGCAGGTGGGGGACAGGGGACTACGAGCAGTACTTC.

The chain has TRBV2 and TRBJ1-1, with D possibly being TRBD1 (6 bases). The CDR3 spans 15 residues. Trimming pared 3 bases from V and 2 bases from J, leaving 13 bases between. From germline, CDR1 is SNHLY and CDR2 FYNNEI. CDR3 protein: CASSEGGAPNTEAFF. The CDR3 DNA reads TGTGCCAGCAGTGAGGGGGGGGCCCCTAACACTGAAGCTTTCTTT.

The V and J genes are TRBV3-1 (or the pseudogene TRBV3-2) and TRBJ1-5, with a tentative D call TRBD1 (6 bases). Per the germline V gene, CDR1 is LGHDT and CDR2 is YNNKEL (reference sequence). The CDR3 has 15 residues. V lost 0 bases to trimming and J lost 3 bases, with 9 bases between them. This CDR3 reads CASSQEWGANQPQHF. The CDR3 DNA is TGTGCCAGCAGCCAAGAATGGGGGGCCAATCAGCCCCAGCATTTT.

The chain employs TRBV5-4 and TRBJ1-6, with 7 nucleotides matching TRBD1. Trimming took 6 bases from V and 5 from J; bases not matched to a gene: 5. Germline V lookup: CDR1 SGHNT, CDR2 YYREEE (reference sequence). This CDR3 comprises 14 residues. CDR3 DNA sequence: TGTGCCAGCACCCGGACAGGAGATAATTCACCCCTCCACTTT. This gives the protein CASTRTGDNSPLHF.

The V call is TRBV7-2, the J call TRBJ1-2; D remains unclear. From germline, CDR1 is SGHTA and CDR2 FQGNSA. The CDR3 extends over 11 amino acids. V lost 0 bases to trimming and J lost 11 bases, with 7 bases between them. The DNA of the CDR3 is TGTGCCAGCAGCTTAGCGCTTTTTTACACCTTC. Encoded protein: CASSLALFYTF.

The chain uses TRBV7-7 and TRBJ2-5; D is uncertain. The CDR3 is 15 amino acids. From germline, CDR1 is SSHAT and CDR2 FNYEAQ (reference sequence). Between the trimmed V and J ends, which lost 7 bases and 0 bases, there was a span of 15 bases. CDR3 protein: CASTQTPGDQETQYF. The DNA of the CDR3 is TGTGCCAGCACCCAGACCCCGGGTGACCAAGAGACCCAGTACTTC.

The CDR3 bases are TGTGCCAGCAGCGTAACAGGGGTTAACGAAAACACCATATATTTT. Translation gives CASSVTGVNENTIYF. The chain has TRBV9 and TRBJ1-3; the match to TRBD1 covers 7 bases. Unmatched junction bases numbered 7, after V lost 1 base and J lost 6 bases. Looked up from germline, CDR1 is SGDLS and CDR2 is YYNGEE. This CDR3 comprises 15 residues.

This chain connects TRBV11-2 to TRBJ2-1; 11 nucleotides match TRBD2. V shed 5 bases, J shed 5 bases, and the junction held 11 bases outside the gene matches. This CDR3 has 17 amino acids. Germline V gene lookup returns CDR1 SGHAT and CDR2 FQNNGV. Here the CDR3 DNA reads TGTGCCAGCAGCCCCCTAGCGGGAGGAGGGTATAACAATGAGCAGTTCTTC. Its protein product is CASSPLAGGGYNNEQFF.

The chain is built from TRBV5-1 and TRBJ1-2; D remains ambiguous. Germline V lookup: CDR1 SGHRS, CDR2 YFSETQ. The CDR3 totals 16 residues. Trimming shortened V by 0 bases and J by 8 bases, and 20 bases separated the two germline ends. The DNA of the CDR3 is TGCGCCAGCAGCTTGGTGGGAAACTCGGCTTCGGGCGGCTACACCTTC. It codes for CASSLVGNSASGGYTF.

This chain joins TRBV4-1 and TRBJ2-4; tentative D call: TRBD2 (6 bases). Between the trimmed V and J ends, which lost 4 bases and 0 bases, there was a span of 10 bases. This CDR3 region has 15 residues. CDR1 is MGHRA, CDR2 YSYEKL, per germline. CDR3 DNA sequence: TGCGCCAGCAGCCCGGTGGGACTAGCCAAAAACATTCAGTACTTC. This codes for CASSPVGLAKNIQYF.

The CDR3 loop is CASSPIRQGVGNTIYF. The CDR3 DNA follows: TGTGCCAGCAGCCCCATTCGACAGGGGGTTGGAAACACCATATATTTT. This chain uses TRBV7-9 with TRBJ1-3, with TRBD1 matching over 9 bases. The CDR3 runs to 16 residues. Germline V lookup: CDR1 SEHNR, CDR2 FQNEAQ (reference sequence). Trimming cost V 5 bases and J 3 bases; bases outside gene matches: 8.